The 14 T cell receptor beta chains presented below share a single source sample, sequenced in a study of T cell responses to AZD1222 COVID-19 vaccine. Generated by immunoSEQ multiplex PCR, the TCRdb table keeps only in-frame clones and is missing some. Here the sample spans under 150,000 clones, around 90% being singletons. The source was peripheral blood, collected on day 0 of AZD1222 vaccination. The receptors here all came from an adult in good health.

The chain uses TRBV15 and TRBJ1-1; D uncertain. There are 15 residues in the CDR3. Per the germline V gene, CDR1 is LNHNV and CDR2 is YYDKDF (reference sequence). With 0 bases removed from V and 10 bases from J, the gap between germline ends came to 18 bases. CDR3 sequence: CATSRDIGPPVGAFF. Here the CDR3 DNA reads TGTGCCACCAGCAGAGATATAGGTCCCCCGGTGGGAGCTTTCTTT.

The chain employs TRBV9 and TRBJ1-2, with D uncertain. The germline CDR1 and CDR2 sequences are SGDLS and YYNGEE. The CDR3 spans 14 residues. V was pared by 0 bases and J by 8 bases, with 14 bases between. The CDR3 DNA follows: TGTGCCAGCAGCGTAGGTGGTCGTCTCAGGGGCTACACCTTC. This translates into CASSVGGRLRGYTF.

This chain uses TRBV27 with TRBJ1-2; TRBD1 aligns across 7 bases. The CDR3 totals 14 residues. V lost 5 bases to trimming and J lost 4 bases; unmatched junction nucleotides: 7. CDR1 and CDR2 (germline): MNHEY, SMNVEV (reference sequence). CDR3 DNA: TGTGCCAGCAGTCCCAGGACAGGTTTCTATGGCTACACCTTC. This gives the protein CASSPRTGFYGYTF.

The chain recombines TRBV28 with TRBJ1-5; 9 positions agree with TRBD1. V was pared by 4 bases and J by 7 bases, with 5 bases of the junction left unmatched. The germline CDR1 and CDR2 sequences are MDHEN and SYDVKM. This CDR3 region has 14 residues. CDR3: CASSYRGPGQPQHF. CDR3 DNA sequence: TGTGCCAGCAGTTACAGGGGGCCGGGACAGCCCCAGCATTTT.

Remarks on this clone: A far larger clone lies a single base away; this is likely a read error. V gene TRBV6-5 combines with J gene TRBJ2-2; D is ambiguous. Germline lookup yields CDR1 MNHEY and CDR2 SVGAGI. Trimming removed 4 bases at V and 4 bases at J, with 4 bases between. The CDR3 totals 12 residues. The CDR3 sequence is CASSLSTGELFF. The CDR3 coding sequence is TGTGCCAGCAGTTTATCCACCGGGGAGCTGTTTTTT.

CDR3 bases: TGTGCCAGCAGGGCGGGACTAGCGGGAGTCTACGAGCAGTACTTC. It is translated as CASRAGLAGVYEQYF. The rearrangement links TRBV27 to TRBJ2-7, with TRBD2 matching over 14 bases. Germline assignment: CDR1 MNHEY and CDR2 SMNVEV (reference sequence). The V gene end was trimmed by 6 bases and the J gene end by 3 bases; junction bases not matched to a gene: 4. The CDR3 runs 15 residues.

V and J are TRBV29-1 and TRBJ1-2, with TRBD1 matching over 9 bases. Trimming took 1 base from V and 8 from J; bases not matched to a gene: 5. This CDR3 is built from 13 residues. Germline CDR1 SQVTM, CDR2 ANQGSEA. The CDR3 reads CSVEGGQGWGYTF. The CDR3 DNA sequence: TGCAGCGTTGAAGGGGGACAGGGTTGGGGCTACACCTTC.

This chain joins TRBV28 and TRBJ1-2; 7 nucleotides align to TRBD1. Trimming took 6 bases from V and 1 from J; bases not matched to a gene: 14. This CDR3 is 17 amino acids long. Germline V CDR1 and CDR2: MDHEN, SYDVKM. In DNA, the CDR3 is TGTGCCAGCAGCATAACAATCGACAGGGCCCGTAACTATGGCTACACCTTC. This codes for CASSITIDRARNYGYTF.

This clone was seen once. The rearrangement links TRBV15 to TRBJ2-4; tentatively, D is TRBD1 (5 bases). Trimming stripped 1 base from V and 7 bases from J, with 23 bases between. Germline CDR1 is LNHNV and CDR2 is YYDKDF (reference sequence). This CDR3 comprises 18 residues. As DNA, the CDR3 is TGTGCCACCAGCAGAGGGATTAGTGGAGCCCTAAAGGGGAACATTCAGTACTTC. Amino acids: CATSRGISGALKGNIQYF.

This CDR3 is CASSWPVGNGELTYEQYF. The DNA of the CDR3 is TGTGCCAGCAGTTGGCCGGTCGGGAATGGAGAACTTACCTACGAGCAGTACTTC. The J gene is TRBJ2-7, the V gene TRBV27; the D gene is possibly TRBD2 (5 bases). CDR3 size: 18 residues. Trimming left V 4 bases short and J 2 bases short, with 24 bases between. Germline V gene lookup returns CDR1 MNHEY and CDR2 SMNVEV (reference sequence).

Here the CDR3 DNA reads TGTGCCAGCAGCCGAGACAGGATTGAAAAACTGTTTTTT. As protein: CASSRDRIEKLFF. This chain uses TRBV25-1 with TRBJ1-4; perhaps TRBD1 as D (6 bases). Trimming stripped 6 bases from V and 7 bases from J, with 12 bases between. The CDR3 consists of 13 residues. Germline V gene data show CDR1 as MGHDK and CDR2 as SYGVNS.

V gene TRBV7-9 combines with J gene TRBJ1-3; no clear D gene. Germline V gene sequence: CDR1 SEHNR, CDR2 FQNEAQ (reference sequence). This CDR3 region has 14 residues. V was pared by 6 bases and J by 0 bases, with 9 bases between. The CDR3 bases are TGTGCCAGCAGGCCTAGCGTCTCTGGAAACACCATATATTTT. Amino acids: CASRPSVSGNTIYF.

The table lists this clone with a count of one. The chain employs TRBV7-9 and TRBJ1-6; D perhaps matches TRBD1 (5 bases). The CDR3 has 13 amino acids. V gave up 5 bases and J gave up 7 bases, with 9 bases separating them. CDR1 is SEHNR, CDR2 FQNEAQ, per germline (reference sequence). The CDR3 loop is CASSGGPNSPLHF. The CDR3 nucleotides are TGTGCCAGCAGCGGGGGACCGAATTCACCCCTCCACTTT. The full variable domain, with the rest looked up from reference TRBV7-9 and TRBJ1-6, is DTGVSQNPRHKITKRGQNVTFRCDPISEHNRLYWYRQTLGQGPEFLTYFQNEAQLEKSRLLSDRFSAERPKGSFSTLEIQRTEQGDSAMYLCASSGGPNSPLHFGNGTRLTVT.

The chain joins TRBV19 to TRBJ1-5; D uncertain. Trimming took off 2 bases at V and 0 bases at J, with 17 bases between the two ends. The CDR3 is 18 amino acids. Germline CDR1 LNHDA, CDR2 SQIVND (reference sequence). CDR3 amino acids: CASSIRLRTLYSNQPQHF. CDR3 DNA: TGTGCCAGTAGTATACGTCTACGGACCCTCTATAGCAATCAGCCCCAGCATTTT.